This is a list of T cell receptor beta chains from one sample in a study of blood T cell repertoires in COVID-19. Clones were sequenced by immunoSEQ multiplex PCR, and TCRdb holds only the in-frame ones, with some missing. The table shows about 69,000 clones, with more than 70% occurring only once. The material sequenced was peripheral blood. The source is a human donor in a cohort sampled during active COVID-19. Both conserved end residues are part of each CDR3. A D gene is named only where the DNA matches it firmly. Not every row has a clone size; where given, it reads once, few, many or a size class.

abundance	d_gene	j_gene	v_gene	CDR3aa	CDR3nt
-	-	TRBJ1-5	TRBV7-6	CASSLGGGGRTNNQPQHF	TGTGCCAGCAGCTTAGGTGGCGGAGGGAGGACGAACAATCAGCCCCAGCATTTT
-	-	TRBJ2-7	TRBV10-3	CAISESKGQGQYF	TGTGCCATCAGTGAGTCTAAGGGGCAGGGCCAGTACTTC
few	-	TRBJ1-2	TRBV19	CASWGNRGANYGYTF	TGTGCCAGCTGGGGCAACAGAGGAGCTAACTATGGCTACACCTTC
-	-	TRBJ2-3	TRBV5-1	CASSLDADTQYF	TGCGCCAGCAGCTTGGATGCGGATACGCAGTATTTT
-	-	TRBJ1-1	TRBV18	CASSPKQALEAFF	TGTGCCAGCTCACCAAAACAGGCCCTTGAAGCTTTCTTT
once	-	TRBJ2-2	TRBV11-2	CASSEARLRGGELFF	TGTGCCAGCAGCGAGGCCCGGCTGCGCGGCGGGGAGCTGTTTTTT
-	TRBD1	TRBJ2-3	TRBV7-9	CASSFRTGRLLADTQYF	TGTGCCAGCAGCTTCCGGACAGGTCGCCTTTTGGCAGATACGCAGTATTTT
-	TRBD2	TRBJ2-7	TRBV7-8	CASRSLAGNSYEQYF	TGTGCCAGCAGATCCCTAGCGGGGAACTCCTACGAGCAGTACTTC
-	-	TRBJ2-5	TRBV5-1	CASSLGQGETQYF	TGCGCCAGCAGCTTGGGCCAGGGAGAGACCCAGTACTTC
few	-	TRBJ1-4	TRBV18	CASSPPDTTNEKLFF	TGTGCCAGCTCACCGCCGGACACAACTAATGAAAAACTGTTTTTT
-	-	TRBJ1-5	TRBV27	CASSSEEGQPQHF	TGTGCCAGCAGTTCCGAGGAGGGTCAGCCCCAGCATTTT
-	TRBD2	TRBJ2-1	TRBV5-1	CASSHGLAGGRTYNEQFF	TGCGCCAGCAGCCATGGACTAGCGGGAGGGAGGACCTACAATGAGCAGTTCTTC
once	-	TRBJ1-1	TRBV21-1	CASSKGRKGKSTEAFF	TGTGCCAGCAGCAAAGGTAGAAAGGGGAAGAGTACTGAAGCTTTCTTT
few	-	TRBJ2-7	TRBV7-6	CASSSDSSGAYEQYF	TGTGCCAGCAGCTCTGACTCATCCGGGGCCTACGAGCAGTACTTC
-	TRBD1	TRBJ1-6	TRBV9	CASSTGGESPLHF	TGTGCCAGCAGTACAGGGGGCGAGTCACCCCTCCACTTT
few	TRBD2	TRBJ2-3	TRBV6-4	CASSEAGGAWDTQYF	TGTGCCAGCAGTGAAGCGGGGGGGGCTTGGGATACGCAGTATTTT
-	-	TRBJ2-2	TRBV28	CASSLSDSTNTGELFF	TGTGCCAGCAGTTTATCGGACAGTACGAACACCGGGGAGCTGTTTTTT
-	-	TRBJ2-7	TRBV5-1	CASSFGKPYEQYF	TGCGCCAGCAGCTTCGGGAAGCCCTACGAGCAGTACTTC
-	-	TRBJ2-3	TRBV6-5	CASSKSAGSTDTQYF	TGTGCCAGCAGCAAAAGCGCCGGTTCGACAGATACGCAGTATTTT
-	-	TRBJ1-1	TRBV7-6	CASSSTGNTEAFF	TGTGCCAGCAGCTCTACAGGGAACACTGAAGCTTTCTTT
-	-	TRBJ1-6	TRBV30	CAWTQGRGRYSPLHF	TGTGCCTGGACCCAGGGAAGGGGCCGGTATTCACCCCTCCACTTT
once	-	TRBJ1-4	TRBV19	CASSDGGGEKLFF	TGTGCCAGTAGTGATGGGGGAGGCGAAAAACTGTTTTTT
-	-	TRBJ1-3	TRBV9	CASSAGRGSGNTIYF	TGTGCCAGCAGCGCAGGACGGGGCTCTGGAAACACCATATATTTT
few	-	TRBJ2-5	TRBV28	CASSLGPQSRETQYF	TGTGCCAGCAGTCTGGGTCCCCAATCGAGGGAGACCCAGTACTTC
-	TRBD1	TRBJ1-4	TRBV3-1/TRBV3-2	CASSQDRTGTNEKLFF	TGTGCCAGCAGCCAAGACCGGACAGGGACTAATGAAAAACTGTTTTTT
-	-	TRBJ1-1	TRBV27	CASSRLLGTQAEAFF	TGTGCCAGCAGTCGTCTGTTGGGCACCCAGGCCGAAGCTTTCTTT
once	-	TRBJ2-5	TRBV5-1	CASSLSTPGESSIETQYF	TGCGCCAGCAGCTTATCAACCCCGGGAGAGAGTTCAATCGAGACCCAGTACTTC
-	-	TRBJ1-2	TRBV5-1	CASSLETENYGYTF	TGCGCCAGCAGCTTGGAGACAGAGAACTATGGCTACACCTTC
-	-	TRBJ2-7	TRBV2	CASRQTYEQYF	TGTGCCAGCAGACAGACCTACGAGCAGTACTTC
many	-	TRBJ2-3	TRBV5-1	CASSGGADTQYF	TGCGCCAGCAGCGGGGGGGCCGATACGCAGTATTTT
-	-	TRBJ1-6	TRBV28	CASRLDRSYNSPLHF	TGTGCCAGCAGATTAGACAGGAGCTATAATTCACCCCTCCACTTT
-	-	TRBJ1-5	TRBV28	CASSLWAGEADGDQPQHF	TGTGCCAGCAGTTTATGGGCAGGGGAAGCCGATGGGGATCAGCCCCAGCATTTT
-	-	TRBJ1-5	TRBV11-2	CASSRQTDQPQHF	TGTGCCAGCAGCAGGCAAACAGATCAGCCCCAGCATTTT
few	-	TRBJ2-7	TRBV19	CASSSRTKDEQYF	TGTGCCAGTTCCTCTCGGACAAAGGACGAGCAGTACTTC
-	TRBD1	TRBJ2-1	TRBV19	CATGQGGFREQFF	TGTGCCACCGGACAGGGGGGCTTTAGGGAGCAGTTCTTC
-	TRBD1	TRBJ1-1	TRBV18	CASSPGSGGVEAFF	TGTGCCAGCTCACCAGGATCAGGGGGTGTTGAAGCTTTCTTT
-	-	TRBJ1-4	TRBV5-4	CASSLAATREKLFF	TGTGCCAGCAGCTTGGCGGCGACAAGGGAAAAACTGTTTTTT
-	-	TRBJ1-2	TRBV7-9	CASSLAPGATGNNYGYTF	TGTGCCAGCAGCTTAGCCCCCGGGGCCACAGGGAACAACTATGGCTACACCTTC
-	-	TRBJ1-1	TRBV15	CATSRSLVTEAFF	TGTGCCACCAGCAGAAGCCTTGTCACTGAAGCTTTCTTT
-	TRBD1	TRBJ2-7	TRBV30	CAWGPGQGVYEQYF	TGTGCCTGGGGACCGGGACAGGGAGTGTACGAGCAGTACTTC
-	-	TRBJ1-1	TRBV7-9	CASRPQGLSEAFF	TGTGCCAGCAGACCTCAGGGACTCTCTGAAGCTTTCTTT
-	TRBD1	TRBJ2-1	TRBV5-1	CASSLTGGSSNEQFF	TGCGCCAGCAGCTTGACAGGGGGGAGTAGTAATGAGCAGTTCTTC
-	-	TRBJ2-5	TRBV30	CAWTGLQETQYF	TGTGCCTGGACAGGCCTCCAAGAGACCCAGTACTTC
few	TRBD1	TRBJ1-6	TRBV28	CASSLNRGRDSPLHF	TGTGCCAGCAGCCTAAACAGGGGTAGGGATTCACCCCTCCACTTT
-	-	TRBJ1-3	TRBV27	CASSSLKGGDLGNTIYF	TGTGCCAGCAGTTCACTCAAGGGGGGGGACCTAGGAAACACCATATATTTT
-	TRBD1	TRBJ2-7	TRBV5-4	CASSLGDRGYEQYF	TGTGCCAGCAGCTTGGGGGACAGGGGCTACGAGCAGTACTTC
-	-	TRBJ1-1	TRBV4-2	CASSQGSSGTEAFF	TGTGCCAGCAGCCAAGGGTCGTCAGGGACTGAAGCTTTCTTT
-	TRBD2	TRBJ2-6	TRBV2	CASNPFGLAGESSGANVLTF	TGTGCCAGCAACCCATTCGGACTAGCGGGAGAGAGCTCTGGGGCCAACGTCCTGACTTTC
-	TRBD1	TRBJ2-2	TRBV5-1	CASSLGTGVNTGELFF	TGCGCCAGCAGCTTGGGGACAGGGGTGAACACCGGGGAGCTGTTTTTT
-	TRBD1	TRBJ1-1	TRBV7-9	CASSFPTGVGTEAFF	TGTGCCAGCAGCTTCCCGACAGGGGTTGGCACTGAAGCTTTCTTT
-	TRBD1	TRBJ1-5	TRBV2	CASSLTGLGNQPQHF	TGTGCCAGCAGTCTGACAGGGCTGGGGAATCAGCCCCAGCATTTT
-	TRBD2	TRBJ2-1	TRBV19	CASSMVAGGTYNEQFF	TGTGCCAGTAGTATGGTAGCGGGAGGGACCTACAATGAGCAGTTCTTC
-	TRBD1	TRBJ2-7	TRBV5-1	CASSLGPTGPIDREQYF	TGCGCCAGCAGCTTGGGGCCGACAGGGCCCATCGATCGAGAGCAGTACTTC
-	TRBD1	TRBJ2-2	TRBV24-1	CATSVRTGPRTGELFF	TGTGCCACCAGTGTCAGGACAGGGCCTAGGACCGGGGAGCTGTTTTTT
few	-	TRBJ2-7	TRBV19	CASSATGQGYEQYF	TGTGCCAGTAGTGCAACGGGACAAGGCTACGAGCAGTACTTC
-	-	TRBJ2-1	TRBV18	CASTITQGTNEQFF	TGTGCCAGCACGATCACACAGGGTACAAATGAGCAGTTCTTC
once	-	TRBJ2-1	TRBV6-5	CASSYSQDIEQFF	TGTGCCAGCAGTTACTCCCAAGACATTGAGCAGTTCTTC
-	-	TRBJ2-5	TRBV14	CASSPRDFQETQYF	TGTGCCAGCAGCCCACGAGACTTCCAAGAGACCCAGTACTTC
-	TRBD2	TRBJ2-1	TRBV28	CASSPSGRSVYNEQFF	TGTGCCAGCAGTCCTAGCGGGAGGTCCGTCTACAATGAGCAGTTCTTC
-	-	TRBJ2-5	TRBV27	CASSPDSFQETQYF	TGTGCCAGCAGCCCCGACAGTTTCCAAGAGACCCAGTACTTC